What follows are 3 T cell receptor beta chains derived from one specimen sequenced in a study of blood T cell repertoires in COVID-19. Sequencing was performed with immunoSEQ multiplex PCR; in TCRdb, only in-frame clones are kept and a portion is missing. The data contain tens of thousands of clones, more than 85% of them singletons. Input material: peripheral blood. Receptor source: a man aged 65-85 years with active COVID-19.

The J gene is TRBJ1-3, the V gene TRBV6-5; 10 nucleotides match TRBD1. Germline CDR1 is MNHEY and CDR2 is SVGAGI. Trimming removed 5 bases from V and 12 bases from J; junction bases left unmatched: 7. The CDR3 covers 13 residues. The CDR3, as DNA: TGTGCCAGCAGTCAAACGGGACAGGGGATCATATATTTT. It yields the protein CASSQTGQGIIYF.

The CDR3 nucleotides read TGTGCCAGTAGCCCGACAGGGAGGCTTGTAGGCTACACCTTC. This gives the protein CASSPTGRLVGYTF. The chain employs TRBV19 and TRBJ1-2; 7 bases fit TRBD1. Germline CDR1 is LNHDA and CDR2 is SQIVND (reference sequence). V dropped 6 bases and J dropped 8; count of bases not matched to a gene: 12. This CDR3 region has 14 residues.

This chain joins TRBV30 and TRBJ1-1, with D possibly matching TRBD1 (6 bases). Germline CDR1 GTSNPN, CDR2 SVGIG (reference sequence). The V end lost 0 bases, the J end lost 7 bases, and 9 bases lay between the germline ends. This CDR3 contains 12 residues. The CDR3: CAWSVGGHEAFF. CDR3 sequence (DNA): TGTGCCTGGAGTGTCGGGGGGCATGAAGCTTTCTTT.